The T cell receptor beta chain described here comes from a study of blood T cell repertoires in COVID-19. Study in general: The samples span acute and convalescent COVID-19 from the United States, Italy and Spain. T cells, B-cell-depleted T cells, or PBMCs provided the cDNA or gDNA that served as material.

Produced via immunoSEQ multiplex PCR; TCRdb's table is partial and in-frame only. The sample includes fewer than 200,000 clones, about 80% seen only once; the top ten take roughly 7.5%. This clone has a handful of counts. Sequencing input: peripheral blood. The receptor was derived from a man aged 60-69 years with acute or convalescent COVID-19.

In nucleotides, the CDR3 is TGTGCCATCAGTGAGGGAGAGGGCAATCAGCCCCAGCATTTT. It specifies CAISEGEGNQPQHF. The rearrangement uses TRBV10-3 and TRBJ1-5; D is undetermined. Germline loops: CDR1 ENHRY, CDR2 SYGVKD. V lost 2 bases and J lost 2, with 7 bases in between. CDR3 length equals 14 residues.